This T cell receptor (beta chain) was observed in a study of blood T cell repertoires in COVID-19. Germline assignment: CDR1 SGDLS and CDR2 YYNGEE. V was shortened by 2 bases and J by 1 base, with 6 bases between the two germline ends. CDR3 length: 13 residues. As processed by the authors: Reference gene primers were amplified, and this amplification served to estimate nucleated cell counts. Some clones are missing from TCRdb's copy, which holds only in-frame ones; the method was immunoSEQ multiplex PCR. Clonal size and the V and J genes are those of that table, whereas D and trimming came from the DNA. The sample shows around 190,000 clones, roughly 80% of them seen only once. This study enrolled people aged roughly 18 to 89 from around 26 US geographic areas. Allocation to cohorts depended on clinical history reported by the participants.

Material for sequencing was PBMCs or T cells enriched from blood (not recorded which). The clonotype was recovered from a woman aged 25 to 39 who had recovered from COVID-19. The chain couples TRBV9 to TRBJ1-1; D is undetermined. CDR3 amino acids: CASSVRRNTEAFF. CDR3 DNA: TGTGCCAGCAGCGTGCGGCGGAACACTGAAGCTTTCTTT. Variable domain in full (rest from reference TRBV9 and TRBJ1-1): DSGVTQTPKHLITATGQRVTLRCSPRSGDLSVYWYQQSLDQGLQFLIQYYNGEERAKGNILERFSAQQFPDLHSELNLSSLELGDSALYFCASSVRRNTEAFFGQGTRLTVV.